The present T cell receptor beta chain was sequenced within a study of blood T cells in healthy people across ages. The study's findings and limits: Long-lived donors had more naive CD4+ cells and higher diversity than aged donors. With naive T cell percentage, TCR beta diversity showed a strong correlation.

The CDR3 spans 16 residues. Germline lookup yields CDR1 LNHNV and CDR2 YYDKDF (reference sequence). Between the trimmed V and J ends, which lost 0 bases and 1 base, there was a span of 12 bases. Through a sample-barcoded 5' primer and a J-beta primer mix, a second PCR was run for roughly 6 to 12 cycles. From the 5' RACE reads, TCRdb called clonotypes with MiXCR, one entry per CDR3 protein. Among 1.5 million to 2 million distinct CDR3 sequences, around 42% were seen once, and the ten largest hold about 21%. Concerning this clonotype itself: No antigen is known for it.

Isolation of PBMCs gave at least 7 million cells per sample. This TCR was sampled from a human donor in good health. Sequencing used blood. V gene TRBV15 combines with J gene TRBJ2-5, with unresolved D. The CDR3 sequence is CATSRDYSAVQETQYF. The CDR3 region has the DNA TGTGCCACCAGCAGAGATTATTCCGCGGTCCAAGAGACCCAGTACTTC.